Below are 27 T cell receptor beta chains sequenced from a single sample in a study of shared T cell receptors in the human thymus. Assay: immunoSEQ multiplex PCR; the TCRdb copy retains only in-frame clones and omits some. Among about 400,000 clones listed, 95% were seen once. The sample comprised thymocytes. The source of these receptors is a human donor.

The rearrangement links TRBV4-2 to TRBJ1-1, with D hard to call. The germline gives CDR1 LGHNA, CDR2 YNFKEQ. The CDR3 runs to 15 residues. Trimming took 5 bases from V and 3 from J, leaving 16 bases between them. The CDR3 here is CASSEYSGEDTEAFF. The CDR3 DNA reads TGTGCCAGCAGCGAATATTCCGGGGAGGACACTGAAGCTTTCTTT.

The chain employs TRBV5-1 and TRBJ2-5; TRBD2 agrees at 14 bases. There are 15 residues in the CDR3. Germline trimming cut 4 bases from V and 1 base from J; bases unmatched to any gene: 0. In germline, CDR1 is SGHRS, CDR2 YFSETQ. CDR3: CASSGTSGSQETQYF. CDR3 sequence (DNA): TGCGCCAGCAGCGGGACTAGCGGGAGCCAAGAGACCCAGTACTTC.

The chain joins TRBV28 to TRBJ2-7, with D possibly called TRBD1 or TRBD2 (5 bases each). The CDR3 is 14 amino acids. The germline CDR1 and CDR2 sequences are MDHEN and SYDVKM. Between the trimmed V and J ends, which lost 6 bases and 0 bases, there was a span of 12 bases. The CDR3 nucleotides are TGTGCCAGCAGCCACCCCGGGGCCTCCTACGAGCAGTACTTC. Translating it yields CASSHPGASYEQYF. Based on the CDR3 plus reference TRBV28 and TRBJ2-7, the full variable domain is DVKVTQSSRYLVKRTGEKVFLECVQDMDHENMFWYRQDPGLGLRLIYFSYDVKMKEKGDIPEGYSVSREKKERFSLILESASTNQTSMYLCASSHPGASYEQYFGPGTRLTVT.

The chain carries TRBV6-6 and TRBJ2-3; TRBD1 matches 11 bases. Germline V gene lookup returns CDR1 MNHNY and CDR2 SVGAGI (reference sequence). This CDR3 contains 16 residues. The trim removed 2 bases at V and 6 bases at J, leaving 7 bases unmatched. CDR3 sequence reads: CASSYGTGGRADTQYF. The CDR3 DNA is TGTGCCAGCAGTTACGGGACAGGGGGTAGAGCGGATACGCAGTATTTT.

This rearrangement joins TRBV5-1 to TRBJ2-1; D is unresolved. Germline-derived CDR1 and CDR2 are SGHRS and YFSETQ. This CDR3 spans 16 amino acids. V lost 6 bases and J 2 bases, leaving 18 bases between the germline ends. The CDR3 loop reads CASNVLWGPTYNEQFF. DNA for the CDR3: TGCGCCAGCAACGTTCTTTGGGGTCCGACCTACAATGAGCAGTTCTTC.

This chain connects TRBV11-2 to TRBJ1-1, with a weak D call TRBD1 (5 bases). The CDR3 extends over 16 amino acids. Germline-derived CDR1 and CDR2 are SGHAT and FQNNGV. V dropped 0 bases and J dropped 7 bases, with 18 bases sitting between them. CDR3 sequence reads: CASSLDRAGKRGEAFF. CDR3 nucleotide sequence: TGTGCCAGCAGCTTAGATCGGGCCGGCAAAAGGGGTGAAGCTTTCTTT.

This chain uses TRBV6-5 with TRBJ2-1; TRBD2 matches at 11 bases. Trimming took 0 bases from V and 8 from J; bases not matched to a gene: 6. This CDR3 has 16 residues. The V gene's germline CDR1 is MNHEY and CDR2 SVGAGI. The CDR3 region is CASSYSPTSGMDEQFF. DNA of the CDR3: TGTGCCAGCAGTTACTCGCCGACTAGCGGGATGGATGAGCAGTTCTTC.

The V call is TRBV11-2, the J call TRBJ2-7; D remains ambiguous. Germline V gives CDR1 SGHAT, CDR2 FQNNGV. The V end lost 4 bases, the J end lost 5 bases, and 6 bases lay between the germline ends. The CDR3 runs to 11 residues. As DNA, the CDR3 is TGTGCCAGCAGCTCCCCTAACGAGCAGTACTTC. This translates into CASSSPNEQYF.

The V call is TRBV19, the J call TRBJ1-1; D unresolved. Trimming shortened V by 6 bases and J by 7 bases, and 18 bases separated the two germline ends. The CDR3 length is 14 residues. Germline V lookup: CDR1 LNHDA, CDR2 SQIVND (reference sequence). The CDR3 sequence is CASSQRTGIYEAFF. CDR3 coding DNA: TGTGCCAGTAGCCAAAGGACCGGGATTTATGAAGCTTTCTTT. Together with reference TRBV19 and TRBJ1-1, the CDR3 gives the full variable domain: DGGITQSPKYLFRKEGQNVTLSCEQNLNHDAMYWYRQDPGQGLRLIYYSQIVNDFQKGDIAEGYSVSREKKESFPLTVTSAQKNPTAFYLCASSQRTGIYEAFFGQGTRLTVV.

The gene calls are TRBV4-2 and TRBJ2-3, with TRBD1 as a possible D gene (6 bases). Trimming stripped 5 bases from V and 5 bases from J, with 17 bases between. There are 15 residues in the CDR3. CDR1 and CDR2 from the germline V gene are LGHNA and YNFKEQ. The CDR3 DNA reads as TGTGCCAGCAGCGCCCCGGGACACCTGAGAGATACGCAGTATTTT. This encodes CASSAPGHLRDTQYF.

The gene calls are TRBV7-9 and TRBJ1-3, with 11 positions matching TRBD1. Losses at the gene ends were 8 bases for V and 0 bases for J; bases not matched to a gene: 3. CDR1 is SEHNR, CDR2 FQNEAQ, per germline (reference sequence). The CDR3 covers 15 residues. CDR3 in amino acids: CASAGTGGSGNTIYF. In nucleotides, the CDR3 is TGTGCCAGCGCCGGGACAGGGGGCTCTGGAAACACCATATATTTT.

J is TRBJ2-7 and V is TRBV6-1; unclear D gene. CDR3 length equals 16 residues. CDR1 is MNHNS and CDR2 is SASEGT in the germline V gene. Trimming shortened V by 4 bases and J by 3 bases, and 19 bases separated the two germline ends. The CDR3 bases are TGTGCCAGCAGTGGCCCGGATGTATGCTCCCTCTACGAGCAGTACTTC. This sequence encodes CASSGPDVCSLYEQYF.

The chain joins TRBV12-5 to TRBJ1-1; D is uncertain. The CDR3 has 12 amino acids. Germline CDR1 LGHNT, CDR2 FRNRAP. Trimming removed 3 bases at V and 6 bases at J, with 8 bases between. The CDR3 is CASGFLRAEAFF. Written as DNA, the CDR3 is TGTGCTAGTGGTTTTCTCCGGGCTGAAGCTTTCTTT.

Here the CDR3 reads CASSVVTASYEQYF. In DNA, the CDR3 is TGTGCCAGCAGTGTGGTAACGGCCTCCTACGAGCAGTACTTC. The V gene is TRBV2, the J gene TRBJ2-7, with unresolved D. Germline loops: CDR1 SNHLY, CDR2 FYNNEI. V lost 4 bases, J lost 0 bases, and 10 bases lay in between. CDR3 length: 14 residues. The variable domain in full, completed from reference TRBV2 and TRBJ2-7, reads EPEVTQTPSHQVTQMGQEVILRCVPISNHLYFYWYRQILGQKVEFLVSFYNNEISEKSEIFDDQFSVERPDGSNFTLKIRSTKLEDSAMYFCASSVVTASYEQYFGPGTRLTVT.

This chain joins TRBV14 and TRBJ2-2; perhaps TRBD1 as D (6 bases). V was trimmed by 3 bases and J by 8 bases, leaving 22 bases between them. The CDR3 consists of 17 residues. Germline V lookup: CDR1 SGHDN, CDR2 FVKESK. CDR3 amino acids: CASSQFRDMPSSGELFF. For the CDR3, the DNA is TGTGCCAGCAGCCAGTTCCGGGACATGCCGTCGAGTGGGGAGCTGTTTTTT.

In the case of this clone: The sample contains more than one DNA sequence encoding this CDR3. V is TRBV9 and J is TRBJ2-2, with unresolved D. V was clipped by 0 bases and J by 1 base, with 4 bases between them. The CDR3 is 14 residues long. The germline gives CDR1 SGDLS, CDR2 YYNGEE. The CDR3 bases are TGTGCCAGCAGCGTAGGACAGAACACCGGGGAGCTGTTTTTT. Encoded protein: CASSVGQNTGELFF.

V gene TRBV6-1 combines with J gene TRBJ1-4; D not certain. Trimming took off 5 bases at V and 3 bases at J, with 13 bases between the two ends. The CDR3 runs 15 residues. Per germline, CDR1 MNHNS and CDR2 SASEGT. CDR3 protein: CASSPRMLSNEKLFF. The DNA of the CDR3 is TGTGCCAGCAGTCCTCGGATGTTGTCTAATGAAAAACTGTTTTTT.

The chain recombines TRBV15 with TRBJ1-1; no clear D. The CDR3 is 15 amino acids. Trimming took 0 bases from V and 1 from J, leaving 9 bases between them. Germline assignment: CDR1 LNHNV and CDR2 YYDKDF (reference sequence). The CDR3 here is CATSREVGANTEAFF. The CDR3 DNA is TGTGCCACCAGCAGAGAAGTCGGAGCGAACACTGAAGCTTTCTTT.

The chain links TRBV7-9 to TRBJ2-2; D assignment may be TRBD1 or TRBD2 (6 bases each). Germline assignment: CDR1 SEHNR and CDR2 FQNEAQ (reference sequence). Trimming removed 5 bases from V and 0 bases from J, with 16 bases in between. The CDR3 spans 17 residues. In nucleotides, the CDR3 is TGTGCCAGCAGCCGCGGGGACACAGGGCCGAACACCGGGGAGCTGTTTTTT. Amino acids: CASSRGDTGPNTGELFF.

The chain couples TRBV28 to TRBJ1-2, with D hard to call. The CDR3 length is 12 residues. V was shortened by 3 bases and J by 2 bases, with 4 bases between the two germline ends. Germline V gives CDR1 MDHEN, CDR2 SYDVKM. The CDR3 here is CASSFTNYGYTF. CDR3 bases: TGTGCCAGCAGTTTTACGAACTATGGCTACACCTTC.

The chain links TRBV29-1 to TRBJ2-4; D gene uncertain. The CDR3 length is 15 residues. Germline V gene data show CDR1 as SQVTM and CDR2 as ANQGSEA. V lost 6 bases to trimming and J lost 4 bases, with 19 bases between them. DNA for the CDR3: TGCAGCGTCCGAACCCCTCGGACGGAAAAAAACATTCAGTACTTC. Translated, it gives CSVRTPRTEKNIQYF. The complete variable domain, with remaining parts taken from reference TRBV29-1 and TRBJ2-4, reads SAVISQKPSRDICQRGTSLTIQCQVDSQVTMMFWYRQQPGQSLTLIATANQGSEATYESGFVIDKFPISRPNLTFSTLTVSNMSPEDSSIYLCSVRTPRTEKNIQYFGAGTRLSVL.

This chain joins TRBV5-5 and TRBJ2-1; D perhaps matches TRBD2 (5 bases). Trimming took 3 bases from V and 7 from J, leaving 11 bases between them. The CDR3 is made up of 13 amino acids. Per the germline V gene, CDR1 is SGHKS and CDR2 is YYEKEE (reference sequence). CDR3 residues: CASSSGLGNEQFF. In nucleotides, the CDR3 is TGTGCCAGCAGCTCCGGACTCGGTAATGAGCAGTTCTTC.

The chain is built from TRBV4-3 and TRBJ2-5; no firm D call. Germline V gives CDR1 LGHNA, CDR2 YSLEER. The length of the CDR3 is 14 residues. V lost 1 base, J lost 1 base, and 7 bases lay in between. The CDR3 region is CASSQVGPQETQYF. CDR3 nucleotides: TGCGCCAGCAGCCAAGTCGGGCCCCAAGAGACCCAGTACTTC.

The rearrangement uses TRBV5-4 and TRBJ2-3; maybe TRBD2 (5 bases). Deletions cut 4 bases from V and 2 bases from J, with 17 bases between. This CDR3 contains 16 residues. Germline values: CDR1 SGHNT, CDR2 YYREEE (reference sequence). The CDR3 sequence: CASSLSREGSTDTQYF. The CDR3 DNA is TGTGCCAGCAGCCTTTCACGAGAGGGCTCCACAGATACGCAGTATTTT.

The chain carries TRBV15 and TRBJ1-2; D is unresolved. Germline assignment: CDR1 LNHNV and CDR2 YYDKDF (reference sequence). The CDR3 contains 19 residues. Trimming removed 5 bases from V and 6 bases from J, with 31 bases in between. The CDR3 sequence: CATSRMDRLPMACPHGYTF. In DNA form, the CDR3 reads TGTGCCACCAGCCGAATGGACCGCCTTCCTATGGCTTGCCCTCATGGCTACACCTTC.

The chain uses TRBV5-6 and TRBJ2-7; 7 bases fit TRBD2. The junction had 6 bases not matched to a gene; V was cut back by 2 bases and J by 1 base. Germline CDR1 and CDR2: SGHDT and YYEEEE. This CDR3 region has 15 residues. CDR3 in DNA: TGTGCCAGCAGCTTCCTACGGACTAGATCCTACGAGCAGTACTTC. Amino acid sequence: CASSFLRTRSYEQYF.

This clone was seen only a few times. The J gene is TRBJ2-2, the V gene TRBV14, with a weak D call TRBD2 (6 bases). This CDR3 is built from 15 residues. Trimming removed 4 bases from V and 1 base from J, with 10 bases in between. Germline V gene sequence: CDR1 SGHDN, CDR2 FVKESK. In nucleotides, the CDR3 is TGTGCCAGCAGCCGGCTGCGGGAGAACACCGGGGAGCTGTTTTTT. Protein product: CASSRLRENTGELFF.